What follows are 3 T cell receptor beta chains derived from one specimen sequenced in a study of siplizumab effects on memory and regulatory T cells. Repertoires were generated with immunoSEQ multiplex PCR, while TCRdb's copy carries only in-frame clones and drops some. The data contain about 100,000 clones, around 94% of them singletons. The sequencing input was Tregs sorted from blood. These receptor sequences come from a human donor in good health.

This clone was detected once. The chain uses TRBV29-1 and TRBJ2-1, with D perhaps TRBD2 (5 bases). The germline V and J ends were trimmed by 7 bases and 0 bases, with 13 bases remaining between them. Per germline, CDR1 SQVTM and CDR2 ANQGSEA. This CDR3 has 14 residues. The CDR3 here is CSGISGLSYNEQFF. The CDR3 coding sequence is TGCAGCGGGATAAGCGGACTCTCCTACAATGAGCAGTTCTTC.

V usage is TRBV28 and J usage is TRBJ2-3; D not certain. V lost 2 bases, J lost 0 bases, and 3 bases lay in between. CDR1 and CDR2 (germline): MDHEN, SYDVKM. The CDR3 sequence is 13 residues long. CDR3 DNA: TGTGCCAGCAGTTTACCTAGCACAGATACGCAGTATTTT. Translated: CASSLPSTDTQYF.

V usage is TRBV28 and J usage is TRBJ2-1; 9 bases align to TRBD2. The CDR3 spans 17 residues. Trimming removed 2 bases from V and 4 bases from J; junction bases left unmatched: 9. Germline CDR1 MDHEN, CDR2 SYDVKM. CDR3 amino acids: CASSLGWREGLYNEQFF. The CDR3, as DNA: TGTGCCAGCAGTTTAGGGTGGCGGGAGGGCCTTTACAATGAGCAGTTCTTC.